The 21 T cell receptor beta chains below were found in one sample sequenced in a study of blood T cell repertoires in COVID-19. Using immunoSEQ multiplex PCR, the repertoire was profiled, and TCRdb retains in-frame clones only, with some absent. The sample gives about 160,000 clones, about 77% of which show up once; approximately 15% is in the top ten. The material sequenced was peripheral blood. These receptor sequences come from a woman aged 80 or over with acute or convalescent COVID-19.

Here the CDR3 DNA reads TGTGCCAGCAGCCCGGGCAGAGCCTTCGGGATCGGCGAAAAACTGTTTTTT. Residues: CASSPGRAFGIGEKLFF. V and J are TRBV7-9 and TRBJ1-4; D remains unclear. There are 17 residues in the CDR3. CDR1 SEHNR and CDR2 FQNEAQ come from the germline V gene (reference sequence). The germline V and J ends were trimmed by 5 bases and 8 bases, with 24 bases remaining between them.

The chain is built from TRBV5-1 and TRBJ2-3; no reliable D call. The germline gives CDR1 SGHRS, CDR2 YFSETQ. V shed 3 bases and J shed 5 bases, with 7 bases lying between them. The CDR3 is 12 residues long. The CDR3 region is CASSSTEDTQYF. In nucleotides, the CDR3 is TGCGCCAGCAGCTCAACAGAAGATACGCAGTATTTT.

J is TRBJ2-3 and V is TRBV6-1, with 8 bases identical to TRBD1. This CDR3 is built from 17 residues. Germline CDR1 MNHNS, CDR2 SASEGT. The V and J ends lost 4 bases and 5 bases, in that order; junction bases with no gene match: 14. The DNA for the CDR3 is TGTGCCAGCAGTGCTTCCGCCGGGACAGGTAGCCGAGATACGCAGTATTTT. Protein: CASSASAGTGSRDTQYF.

The rearrangement joins TRBV2 to TRBJ1-4; D gene ambiguous. Germline loops: CDR1 SNHLY, CDR2 FYNNEI. This CDR3 comprises 13 residues. The V end lost 6 bases, the J end lost 0 bases, and 5 bases lay between the germline ends. The CDR3 reads CASRETTNEKLFF. The CDR3 nucleotides read TGTGCCAGCAGAGAGACAACTAATGAAAAACTGTTTTTT.

This clone was counted a few times. V is TRBV2 and J is TRBJ1-5; a weak D match, TRBD1 (5 bases). CDR1 is SNHLY and CDR2 is FYNNEI in the germline V gene. This CDR3 contains 14 residues. Between the trimmed V and J ends, which lost 0 bases and 5 bases, there was a span of 8 bases. CDR3 sequence reads: CASSEATEDQPQHF. The CDR3 DNA sequence: TGTGCCAGCAGTGAAGCGACAGAGGATCAGCCCCAGCATTTT.

This clone was counted a few times. The chain couples TRBV5-5 to TRBJ1-1, with 7 positions matching TRBD1. CDR1 SGHKS and CDR2 YYEKEE come from the germline V gene (reference sequence). V lost 2 bases to trimming and J lost 4 bases; unmatched junction nucleotides: 2. CDR3 size: 13 residues. This CDR3 is CASSFQGGTEAFF. The DNA of the CDR3 is TGTGCCAGCAGCTTCCAGGGGGGCACTGAAGCTTTCTTT.

The rearrangement links TRBV7-9 to TRBJ2-7, with 7 positions matching TRBD1. V shed 0 bases, J shed 7 bases, and the junction held 9 bases outside the gene matches. The germline CDR1 and CDR2 sequences are SEHNR and FQNEAQ (reference sequence). The CDR3 runs 15 residues. CDR3 sequence (DNA): TGTGCCAGCAGCTTAGCGGCAGGGGGTGCAGAGGAGCAGTACTTC. This encodes CASSLAAGGAEEQYF.

This chain uses TRBV19 with TRBJ2-2, with D perhaps TRBD2 (6 bases). CDR3 size: 15 residues. V shed 7 bases and J shed 5 bases, with 17 bases lying between them. Germline V gene lookup returns CDR1 LNHDA and CDR2 SQIVND (reference sequence). Here the CDR3 DNA reads TGTGCCAGTACCATACCCAATGCGGGAACCGGGGAGCTGTTTTTT. This gives the protein CASTIPNAGTGELFF.

The V and J genes are TRBV9 and TRBJ2-5, with a tentative D call TRBD2 (5 bases). The CDR3 consists of 13 residues. V was shortened by 3 bases and J by 5 bases, with 11 bases between the two germline ends. In germline, CDR1 is SGDLS, CDR2 YYNGEE. CDR3: CASSADRGETQYF. CDR3 in DNA: TGTGCCAGCAGCGCGGATCGAGGGGAGACCCAGTACTTC. Looking up the rest from reference TRBV9 and TRBJ2-5 gives the full variable domain: DSGVTQTPKHLITATGQRVTLRCSPRSGDLSVYWYQQSLDQGLQFLIQYYNGEERAKGNILERFSAQQFPDLHSELNLSSLELGDSALYFCASSADRGETQYFGPGTRLLVL.

The chain couples TRBV15 to TRBJ1-1; 9 nucleotides line up with TRBD1. Germline-derived CDR1 and CDR2 are LNHNV and YYDKDF (reference sequence). The CDR3 has 14 amino acids. The junction had 6 bases not matched to a gene; V was cut back by 1 base and J by 9 bases. The CDR3 sequence is CATSRGGTGIQAFF. The DNA of the CDR3 is TGTGCCACCAGCAGAGGGGGGACAGGGATTCAAGCTTTCTTT.

This chain joins TRBV12-5 and TRBJ2-1; TRBD2 aligns across 10 bases. Germline V gives CDR1 LGHNT, CDR2 FRNRAP. This CDR3 region has 17 residues. V was clipped by 2 bases and J by 8 bases; unmatched bases: 12. The CDR3 loop reads CASGLFRASGRRYEQFF. Here the CDR3 DNA reads TGTGCTAGTGGTTTGTTCCGAGCTAGCGGGAGAAGGTATGAGCAGTTCTTC. The full variable domain, rest sourced from reference TRBV12-5 and TRBJ2-1, is DARVTQTPRHKVTEMGQEVTMRCQPILGHNTVFWYRQTMMQGLELLAYFRNRAPLDDSGMPKDRFSAEMPDATLATLKIQPSEPRDSAVYFCASGLFRASGRRYEQFFGPGTRLTVL.

The rearrangement links TRBV30 to TRBJ1-3; possibly TRBD1 for D (5 bases). Germline V gene data show CDR1 as GTSNPN and CDR2 as SVGIG (reference sequence). The CDR3 is made up of 14 amino acids. Deletions cut 6 bases from V and 3 bases from J, with 15 bases between. CDR3 loop: CACQSGSHGNTIYF. In nucleotides, the CDR3 is TGTGCCTGCCAGTCAGGGTCTCATGGAAACACCATATATTTT. Complete variable domain (other parts from reference TRBV30 and TRBJ1-3): SQTIHQWPATLVQPVGSPLSLECTVEGTSNPNLYWYRQAAGRGLQLLFYSVGIGQISSEVPQNLSASRPQDRQFILSSKKLLLSDSGFYLCACQSGSHGNTIYFGEGSWLTVV.

In its sample, this clone was seen a few times. The chain carries TRBV2 and TRBJ2-2, with 8 positions matching TRBD2. The germline gives CDR1 SNHLY, CDR2 FYNNEI. Unmatched junction bases numbered 7, after V lost 8 bases and J lost 2 bases. CDR3 length equals 15 residues. CDR3 amino acids: CASRGGTINTGELFF. As DNA, the CDR3 is TGTGCCAGCCGGGGGGGGACTATCAACACCGGGGAGCTGTTTTTT. Supplemented by reference TRBV2 and TRBJ2-2, the full variable domain reads EPEVTQTPSHQVTQMGQEVILRCVPISNHLYFYWYRQILGQKVEFLVSFYNNEISEKSEIFDDQFSVERPDGSNFTLKIRSTKLEDSAMYFCASRGGTINTGELFFGEGSRLTVL.

This clone was found once. The J gene is TRBJ2-3, the V gene TRBV29-1; 12 bases match TRBD2. V trimming: 6 bases; J trimming: 2 bases; junction bases outside the gene matches: 6. CDR1 SQVTM and CDR2 ANQGSEA come from the germline V gene. The CDR3 consists of 15 residues. The CDR3 sequence: CSVRLAGVPTDTQYF. DNA of the CDR3: TGCAGCGTCCGACTAGCGGGAGTCCCCACAGATACGCAGTATTTT.

CDR3 region: CASSSGQYSGNTIYF. The CDR3 nucleotides are TGTGCCAGCAGTTCCGGACAATACTCTGGAAACACCATATATTTT. The chain uses TRBV28 and TRBJ1-3; maybe TRBD1 (5 bases). Germline V gives CDR1 MDHEN, CDR2 SYDVKM. There are 15 residues in the CDR3. The V and J ends lost 4 bases and 0 bases respectively, with 10 bases between them. Drawing the rest from reference TRBV28 and TRBJ1-3, the complete variable domain is DVKVTQSSRYLVKRTGEKVFLECVQDMDHENMFWYRQDPGLGLRLIYFSYDVKMKEKGDIPEGYSVSREKKERFSLILESASTNQTSMYLCASSSGQYSGNTIYFGEGSWLTVV.

The chain uses TRBV4-1 and TRBJ2-1; 9 positions agree with TRBD2. Germline V lookup: CDR1 MGHRA, CDR2 YSYEKL. V was clipped by 4 bases and J by 6 bases; unmatched bases: 7. This CDR3 comprises 15 residues. The CDR3: CASSPIAGAGNEQFF. The CDR3 region has the DNA TGCGCCAGCAGCCCCATAGCGGGAGCGGGCAATGAGCAGTTCTTC.

The chain joins TRBV27 to TRBJ1-5; 7 nucleotides align to TRBD1. The CDR3 runs 15 residues. After removal of 2 bases from V and 3 bases from J, the junction contained 4 bases not matched to a gene. Germline V gives CDR1 MNHEY, CDR2 SMNVEV (reference sequence). CDR3 region: CASSLVGQANQPQHF. DNA for the CDR3: TGTGCCAGCAGTTTAGTCGGACAGGCCAATCAGCCCCAGCATTTT.

V is TRBV12-3 or TRBV12-4 and J is TRBJ1-5; possibly TRBD1 for D (5 bases). V was clipped by 7 bases and J by 6 bases, with 13 bases between them. This CDR3 is 13 amino acids long. CDR3 DNA sequence: TGTGCCAGCACTATGGACGGGGGTCAGCCCCAGCATTTT. Translating gives CASTMDGGQPQHF.

The chain links TRBV4-1 to TRBJ2-7; a weak D match, TRBD1 (6 bases). V shed 0 bases and J shed 3 bases, with 9 bases lying between them. CDR3 length: 14 amino acids. Germline assignment: CDR1 MGHRA and CDR2 YSYEKL. CDR3: CASSQDDRFYEQYF. CDR3 nucleotides: TGCGCCAGCAGCCAAGATGACAGGTTCTACGAGCAGTACTTC.

The genes are TRBV6-2 or TRBV6-3 and TRBJ2-2, with D possibly being TRBD2 (6 bases). The CDR3 loop spans 15 amino acids. The germline gives CDR1 MNHEY, CDR2 SVGEGT. Trimming stripped 4 bases from V and 5 bases from J, with 14 bases between. CDR3 region: CASSFTGAGTGELFF. The CDR3 nucleotides read TGTGCCAGCAGTTTTACCGGGGCGGGGACCGGGGAGCTGTTTTTT.

This chain uses TRBV24-1 with TRBJ2-5; 8 bases align to TRBD1. V lost 0 bases, J lost 4 bases, and 18 bases stayed unmatched. The CDR3 runs to 20 residues. Germline CDR1 reads KGHDR; CDR2 reads SFDVKD. CDR3 coding DNA: TGTGCCACCAGTGATTTGCAATATAGGAGGACAGGGAGTCCAACAGAGACCCAGTACTTC. The encoded protein is CATSDLQYRRTGSPTETQYF.